Listed below are T cell receptor beta chains from one sample, sequenced in a study of T cells in Graves' hyperthyroidism and ophthalmopathy. TCRdb itself ran the multiplex PCR reads through MiXCR, one entry per CDR3 protein. The sample comprises around 250,000 distinct CDR3 sequences, more than 14% of which are singletons, and approximately 12% rests with the top ten. The sequencing sample was made of blood. The receptors were sampled from a middle-aged woman with Graves' hyperthyroidism that later progressed to Graves' ophthalmopathy. CDR3s include the opening cysteine and the closing phenylalanine or tryptophan. The D gene is left open where the match is weak. The listing skips clone size in some rows; elsewhere it reads once, few, many or a size class.

v_call	clone_size	j_call	d_call	cdr3_nt	cdr3_aa
TRBV28	many	TRBJ2-5	NA	TGTGCCAGCAGTTTATCGCGACACCCTCGAGAGACCCAGTACTTC	CASSLSRHPRETQYF
TRBV7-9	NA	TRBJ2-1	NA	TGTGCCAGCAGCTTAGTGGCCAGGGTGAGGGCAAATGAGCAGTTCTTC	CASSLVARVRANEQFF
TRBV4-1	many	TRBJ1-5	TRBD1	TGCGCCAGCGAACAGGGGGCAGGGAATCAGCCCCAGCATTTT	CASEQGAGNQPQHF
TRBV5-1	NA	TRBJ2-3	NA	TGCGCCAGCACGCGGGCACAGGCAGATACGCAGTATTTT	CASTRAQADTQYF
TRBV19	many	TRBJ2-1	NA	TGTGCCAGTAGTCACCCGGGAAAGCCCCTCTCCTACAATGAGCAGTTCTTC	CASSHPGKPLSYNEQFF
TRBV28	NA	TRBJ1-2	NA	TGTGCCAGCAGTTTAGAGTTTCGGGGGGAAGGTGGCTACACCTTC	CASSLEFRGEGGYTF
TRBV3-1	many	TRBJ2-5	NA	TGTGCCAGCAGCCAAGATTCGGGGGCGGGGGAGACCCAGTACTTC	CASSQDSGAGETQYF
TRBV11-3	many	TRBJ2-1	TRBD1	TGTGCCAGCAGCTTAGCGGGACAGGCGTTCAATGAGCAGTTCTTC	CASSLAGQAFNEQFF
TRBV4-1	few	TRBJ2-1	TRBD2	TGCGCCAGCAGCCATCGACTAGCGGGAGTAAATGAGCAGTTCTTC	CASSHRLAGVNEQFF
TRBV13	many	TRBJ1-1	NA	TGTGCCAGCAGCTTAGCAGGGGCTACAATGAACACTGAAGCTTTCTTT	CASSLAGATMNTEAFF
TRBV2	many	TRBJ1-2	TRBD1	TGTGCCAGCAGTGAATCGCGGACAGGGATCCTTTATGGCTACACCTTC	CASSESRTGILYGYTF
TRBV30	NA	TRBJ2-5	NA	TGTGCCTGGCTCGAAACTCCGGGACCGGGCAAGACCCAGTACTTC	CAWLETPGPGKTQYF